This TCR beta chain was sequenced in a study of blood T cell repertoires in COVID-19. The wider study: Whether acute or convalescent, the COVID-19 samples came from the United States, Italy and Spain. PBMCs, B-cell-depleted T cells, or T cells provided the cDNA or gDNA that made up the material.

Per the authors' pipeline: Quantification of nucleated cells was approximated via reference gene primer amplification. Profiling relied on immunoSEQ multiplex PCR, and the TCRdb table lists in-frame clones only, not all of them. V and J calls and clone size follow that table, whereas D and trimming were derived from the DNA. The table lists 400,000 to 500,000 clones, about nine tenths of them singletons. V lost 5 bases and J lost 7; bases outside the gene matches: 12. The CDR3 contains 15 residues. Germline V gives CDR1 SGHVS, CDR2 FNYEAQ. The source of this sequence is a woman in her thirties with active or convalescent COVID-19. Sequenced material: peripheral blood. V usage is TRBV7-6 and J usage is TRBJ1-1, with TRBD1 matching 8 bases. In nucleotides, the CDR3 is TGTGCCAGCAGCACCCGGACAGGGCTGTCTAATGAAGCTTTCTTT. As protein: CASSTRTGLSNEAFF.